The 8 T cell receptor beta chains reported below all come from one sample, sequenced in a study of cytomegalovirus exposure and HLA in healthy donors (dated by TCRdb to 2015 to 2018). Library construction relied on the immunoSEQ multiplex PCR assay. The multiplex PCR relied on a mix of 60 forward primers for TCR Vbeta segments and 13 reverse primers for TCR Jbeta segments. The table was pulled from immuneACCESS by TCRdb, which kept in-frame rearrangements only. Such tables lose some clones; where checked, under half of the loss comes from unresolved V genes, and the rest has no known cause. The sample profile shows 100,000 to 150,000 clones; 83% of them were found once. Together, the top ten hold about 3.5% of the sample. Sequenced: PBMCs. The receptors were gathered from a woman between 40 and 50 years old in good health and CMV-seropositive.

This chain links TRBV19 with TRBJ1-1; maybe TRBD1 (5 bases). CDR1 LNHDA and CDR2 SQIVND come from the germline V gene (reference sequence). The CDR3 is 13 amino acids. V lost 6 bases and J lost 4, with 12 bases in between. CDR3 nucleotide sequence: TGTGCCAGTAGACGCACCGGGGGCACTGAAGCTTTCTTT. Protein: CASRRTGGTEAFF.

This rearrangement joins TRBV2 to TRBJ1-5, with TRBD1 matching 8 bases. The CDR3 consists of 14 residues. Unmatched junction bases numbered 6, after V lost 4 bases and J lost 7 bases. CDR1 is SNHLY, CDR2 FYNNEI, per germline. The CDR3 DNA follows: TGTGCCAGCAGTGGTCCAGGGGGCGACCAGCCCCAGCATTTT. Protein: CASSGPGGDQPQHF.

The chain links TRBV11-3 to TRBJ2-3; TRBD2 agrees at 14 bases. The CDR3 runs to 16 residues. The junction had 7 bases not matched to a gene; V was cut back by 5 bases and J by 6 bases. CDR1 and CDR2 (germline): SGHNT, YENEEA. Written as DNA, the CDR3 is TGTGCCAGCAGCCAGGGACTAGCGGGAGTGGCGGATACGCAGTATTTT. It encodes CASSQGLAGVADTQYF.

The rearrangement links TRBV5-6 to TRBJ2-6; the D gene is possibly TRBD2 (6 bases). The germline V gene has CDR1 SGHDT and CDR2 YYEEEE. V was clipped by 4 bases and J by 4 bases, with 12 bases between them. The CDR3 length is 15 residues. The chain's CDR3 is CASSAGTSGANVLTF. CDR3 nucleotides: TGTGCCAGCAGCGCCGGGACTTCGGGGGCCAACGTCCTGACTTTC.

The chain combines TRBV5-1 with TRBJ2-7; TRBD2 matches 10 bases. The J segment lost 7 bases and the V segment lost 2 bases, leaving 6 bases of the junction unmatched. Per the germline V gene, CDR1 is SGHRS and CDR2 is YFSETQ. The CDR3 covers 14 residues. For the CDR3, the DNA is TGCGCCAGCAGCTTAGCGGGAGGGGCGAGTGAGCAGTACTTC. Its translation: CASSLAGGASEQYF.

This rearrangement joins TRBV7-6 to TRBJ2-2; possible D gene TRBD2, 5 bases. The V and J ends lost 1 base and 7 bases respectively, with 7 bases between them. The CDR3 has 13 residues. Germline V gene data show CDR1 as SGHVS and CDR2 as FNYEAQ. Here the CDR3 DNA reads TGTGCCAGCAGCTTAGTAGGGAGCGGGGAGCTGTTTTTT. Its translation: CASSLVGSGELFF.

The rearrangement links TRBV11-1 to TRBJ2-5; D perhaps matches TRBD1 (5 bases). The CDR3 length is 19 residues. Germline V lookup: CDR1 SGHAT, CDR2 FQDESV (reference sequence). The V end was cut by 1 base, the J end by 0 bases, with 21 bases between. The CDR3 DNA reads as TGTGCCAGCAGCTTAGGGGCATCCCAGGGCAGATTGTACCAAGAGACCCAGTACTTC. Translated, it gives CASSLGASQGRLYQETQYF.

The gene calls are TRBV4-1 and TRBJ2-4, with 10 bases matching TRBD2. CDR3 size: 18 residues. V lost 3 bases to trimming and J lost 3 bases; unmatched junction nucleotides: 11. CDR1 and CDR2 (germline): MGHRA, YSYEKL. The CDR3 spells CASSQLRTSGKVKNIQYF. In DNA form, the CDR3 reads TGCGCCAGCAGCCAGCTACGCACTAGCGGGAAGGTCAAAAACATTCAGTACTTC.